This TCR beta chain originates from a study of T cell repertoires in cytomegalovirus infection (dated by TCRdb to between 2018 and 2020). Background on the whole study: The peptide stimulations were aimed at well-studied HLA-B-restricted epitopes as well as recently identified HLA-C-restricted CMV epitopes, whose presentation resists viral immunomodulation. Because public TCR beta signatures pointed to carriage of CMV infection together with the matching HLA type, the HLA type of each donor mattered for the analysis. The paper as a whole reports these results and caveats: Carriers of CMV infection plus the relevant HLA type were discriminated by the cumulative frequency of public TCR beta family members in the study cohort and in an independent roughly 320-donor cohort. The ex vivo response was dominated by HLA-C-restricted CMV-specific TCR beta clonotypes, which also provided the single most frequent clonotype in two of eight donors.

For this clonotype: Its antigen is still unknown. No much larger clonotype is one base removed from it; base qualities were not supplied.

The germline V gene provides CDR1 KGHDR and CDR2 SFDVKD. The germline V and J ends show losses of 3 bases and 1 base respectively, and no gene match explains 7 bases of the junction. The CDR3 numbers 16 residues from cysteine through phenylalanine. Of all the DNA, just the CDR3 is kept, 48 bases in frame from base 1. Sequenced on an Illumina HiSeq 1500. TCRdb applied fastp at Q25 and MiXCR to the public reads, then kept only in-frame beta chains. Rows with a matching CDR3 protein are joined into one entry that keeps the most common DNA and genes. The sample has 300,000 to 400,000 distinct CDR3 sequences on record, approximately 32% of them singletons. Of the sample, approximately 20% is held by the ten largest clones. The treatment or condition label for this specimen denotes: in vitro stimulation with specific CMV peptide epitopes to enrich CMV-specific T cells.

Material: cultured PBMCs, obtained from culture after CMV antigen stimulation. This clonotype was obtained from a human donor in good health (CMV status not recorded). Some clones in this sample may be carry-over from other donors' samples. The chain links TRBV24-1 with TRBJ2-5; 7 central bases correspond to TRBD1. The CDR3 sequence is CATSDPGQASQETQYF. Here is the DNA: TGTGCCACCAGTGATCCTGGACAGGCCAGCCAAGAGACCCAGTACTTC.